This entry concerns a single T cell receptor (beta chain). Germline V gene data show CDR1 as SGHDN and CDR2 as FVKESK. The trim removed 7 bases at V and 3 bases at J, leaving 14 bases unmatched. This CDR3 is 16 amino acids long. Authors' processing steps: Amplification from reference gene primers served as the basis for estimated nucleated cell counts. Clones were sequenced by immunoSEQ multiplex PCR, and TCRdb holds only the in-frame ones, with some missing. V, J and clone size reflect that table, while D and trimming were determined from the DNA. The sample holds under 150,000 clones, 80% to 85% seen once. This specimen comes from a study of blood T cell repertoires in COVID-19. Whole-study context: COVID-19 samples, acute and convalescent, were from the United States, Italy and Spain. PBMCs, B-cell-depleted T cells, or T cells were the source of the cDNA or gDNA that made up the material.

V gene TRBV14 combines with J gene TRBJ1-2; 7 bases map to TRBD1. The clonotype was recovered from a woman in her sixties or seventies with active or convalescent COVID-19. The specimen was peripheral blood. For the CDR3, the DNA is TGTGCCAGCAAACAGGGGCGAAGTGGAGGGGACTATGGCTACACCTTC. Its protein is CASKQGRSGGDYGYTF.